The 7 T cell receptor beta chains given below trace back to one sample, sequenced in a study of cytomegalovirus exposure and HLA in healthy donors. The assay was immunoSEQ multiplex PCR, and TCRdb's table has in-frame clones only and misses some. Of about 240,000 clones listed, approximately 83% were seen once; the top ten hold roughly 1.2%. The sample comprised PBMCs. Receptors originate from a young woman in good health and CMV-seropositive.

A single count supports this clone. V gene TRBV5-1 combines with J gene TRBJ1-1, with a weak D call TRBD1 (6 bases). The CDR3 is 15 amino acids. Germline-derived CDR1 and CDR2 are SGHRS and YFSETQ. Trimming shortened V by 3 bases and J by 1 base, and 13 bases separated the two germline ends. The CDR3 nucleotides read TGCGCCAGCAGCTCACGACAGGTGCAGAACACTGAAGCTTTCTTT. Encoded protein: CASSSRQVQNTEAFF.

V gene TRBV20-1 combines with J gene TRBJ2-3; 8 nucleotides match TRBD1. Unmatched junction bases numbered 10, after V lost 6 bases and J lost 14 bases. This CDR3 spans 11 amino acids. Germline V gene data show CDR1 as DFQATT and CDR2 as SNEGSKA (reference sequence). This CDR3 is CSAATDRGRYF. Written as DNA, the CDR3 is TGCAGTGCCGCAACCGACAGGGGAAGGTATTTT.

V usage is TRBV15 and J usage is TRBJ1-4; 7 bases are a match to TRBD1. Germline CDR1 and CDR2: LNHNV and YYDKDF (reference sequence). The CDR3 sequence is 13 residues long. After removal of 10 bases from V and 5 bases from J, the junction contained 7 bases not matched to a gene. The CDR3 coding sequence is TGTGCCATCGCCCGGGACAGCAATGAAAAACTGTTTTTT. Its translation: CAIARDSNEKLFF.

This clone was counted many times. V is TRBV27 and J is TRBJ2-3, with D tentatively TRBD1 (6 bases). This CDR3 contains 18 residues. Germline CDR1 reads MNHEY; CDR2 reads SMNVEV (reference sequence). V lost 1 base to trimming and J lost 2 bases, with 19 bases between them. CDR3 nucleotides: TGTGCCAGCAGTTTATGGTACGGTGGGGGCCGGATCACAGATACGCAGTATTTT. Translated: CASSLWYGGGRITDTQYF.

The J gene is TRBJ1-1, the V gene TRBV7-8; 11 nucleotides align to TRBD1. The CDR3 has 16 amino acids. Germline CDR1 reads SGHVS; CDR2 reads FQNEAQ. Trimming at V came to 5 bases and at J to 0 bases, leaving 5 bases not matched to a gene. DNA of the CDR3: TGTGCCAGCAGCCGCCGGACAGGGGGCCTGAACACTGAAGCTTTCTTT. This sequence encodes CASSRRTGGLNTEAFF.

This chain uses TRBV7-9 with TRBJ2-3, with D possibly TRBD1 on 6 matching bases. The V end was cut by 4 bases, the J end by 8 bases, with 10 bases between. The CDR3 spans 12 residues. CDR1 SEHNR and CDR2 FQNEAQ come from the germline V gene (reference sequence). CDR3 in DNA: TGTGCCAGCAGCTCAGCCAGGGGTACGCAGTATTTT. It translates to CASSSARGTQYF. Using reference TRBV7-9 and TRBJ2-3 for the parts outside the CDR3, the full variable domain is DTGVSQNPRHKITKRGQNVTFRCDPISEHNRLYWYRQTLGQGPEFLTYFQNEAQLEKSRLLSDRFSAERPKGSFSTLEIQRTEQGDSAMYLCASSSARGTQYFGPGTRLTVL.

This clone was recorded only once. This sequence joins TRBV28 and TRBJ2-7; 11 nucleotides line up with TRBD2. V was clipped by 5 bases and J by 2 bases; unmatched bases: 5. This CDR3 contains 15 residues. Looked up from germline, CDR1 is MDHEN and CDR2 is SYDVKM. This chain's CDR3 is CASSRSGRAPYEQYF. CDR3 nucleotide sequence: TGTGCCAGCAGTCGTAGCGGGAGGGCCCCCTACGAGCAGTACTTC. Full variable domain (remainder filled in from reference TRBV28 and TRBJ2-7): DVKVTQSSRYLVKRTGEKVFLECVQDMDHENMFWYRQDPGLGLRLIYFSYDVKMKEKGDIPEGYSVSREKKERFSLILESASTNQTSMYLCASSRSGRAPYEQYFGPGTRLTVT.